These 8 T cell receptor beta chains were all obtained from the same sample, sequenced in a study of T cell changes during pregnancy in multiple sclerosis. Sequencing used immunoSEQ multiplex PCR; TCRdb keeps in-frame clones, though not all of them. Of approximately 57,000 clones in the sample, around 93% were seen once. The sequenced sample was peripheral blood, obtained after pregnancy. These receptors were collected from a female donor in good health, enrolled as a control in a pregnancy study.

This chain joins TRBV9 and TRBJ2-1; 8 nucleotides align to TRBD2. Germline loops: CDR1 SGDLS, CDR2 YYNGEE. The CDR3 has 12 amino acids. The V gene end was trimmed by 3 bases and the J gene end by 7 bases; junction bases not matched to a gene: 0. The CDR3, as DNA: TGTGCCAGCAGCGCGGGGGGGAATGAGCAGTTCTTC. Protein product: CASSAGGNEQFF.

This clone appeared a single time. The chain employs TRBV7-2 and TRBJ1-5; 9 bases map to TRBD1. There are 15 residues in the CDR3. Unmatched junction bases numbered 8, after V lost 5 bases and J lost 6 bases. Per germline, CDR1 SGHTA and CDR2 FQGNSA. The CDR3 sequence is CASSPGQGMSQPQHF. The CDR3, as DNA: TGTGCCAGCAGCCCGGGACAGGGCATGAGTCAGCCCCAGCATTTT.

V and J are TRBV18 and TRBJ1-5; 7 nucleotides line up with TRBD1. This CDR3 spans 15 amino acids. With 5 bases clipped from V and 0 bases from J, the junction kept 4 bases outside the gene matches. The germline V gene encodes CDR1 KGHSH and CDR2 LQKENI. In DNA, the CDR3 is TGTGCCAGCTCAGGGACAGAGTATAGCAATCAGCCCCAGCATTTT. Encoded protein: CASSGTEYSNQPQHF.

The chain uses TRBV28 and TRBJ1-2; D is undetermined. V was cut by 2 bases and J by 4 bases, with 5 bases left in between. CDR3 length: 12 amino acids. Germline V lookup: CDR1 MDHEN, CDR2 SYDVKM. CDR3 amino acids: CASSLGPYGYTF. CDR3 DNA: TGTGCCAGCAGTTTAGGGCCCTATGGCTACACCTTC.

The chain carries TRBV29-1 and TRBJ1-1; the D gene is possibly TRBD1 (5 bases). CDR1 SQVTM and CDR2 ANQGSEA come from the germline V gene. The CDR3 extends over 14 amino acids. Trimming shortened V by 2 bases and J by 5 bases, and 15 bases separated the two germline ends. DNA for the CDR3: TGCAGCGTTGAATTCCGGCAGGGTGGTACTGAAGCTTTCTTT. It codes for CSVEFRQGGTEAFF.

The chain links TRBV7-6 to TRBJ1-2, with 7 bases lining up with TRBD1. J lost 2 bases, V lost 2 bases, and 8 bases had no gene match. The CDR3 contains 16 residues. Germline V CDR1 and CDR2: SGHVS, FNYEAQ. The DNA for the CDR3 is TGTGCCAGCAGCTTACATGTGGCAGGGGGGAACTATGGCTACACCTTC. Amino acids: CASSLHVAGGNYGYTF.

The chain is built from TRBV10-3 and TRBJ2-7; TRBD2 might be the D (6 bases). This CDR3 is built from 15 residues. V lost 8 bases and J lost 0, with 17 bases in between. Germline CDR1 reads ENHRY; CDR2 reads SYGVKD. CDR3 coding DNA: TGTGCCATCGCATCCGGGACTGCACTCTCCTACGAGCAGTACTTC. Encoded protein: CAIASGTALSYEQYF.

The rearrangement uses TRBV19 and TRBJ1-1; possibly TRBD1 for D (6 bases). Between the trimmed V and J ends, which lost 6 bases and 4 bases, there was a span of 12 bases. The CDR3 contains 13 residues. Germline values: CDR1 LNHDA, CDR2 SQIVND (reference sequence). CDR3 in amino acids: CASRDQGFTEAFF. Here the CDR3 DNA reads TGTGCCAGTAGAGATCAGGGGTTCACTGAAGCTTTCTTT.